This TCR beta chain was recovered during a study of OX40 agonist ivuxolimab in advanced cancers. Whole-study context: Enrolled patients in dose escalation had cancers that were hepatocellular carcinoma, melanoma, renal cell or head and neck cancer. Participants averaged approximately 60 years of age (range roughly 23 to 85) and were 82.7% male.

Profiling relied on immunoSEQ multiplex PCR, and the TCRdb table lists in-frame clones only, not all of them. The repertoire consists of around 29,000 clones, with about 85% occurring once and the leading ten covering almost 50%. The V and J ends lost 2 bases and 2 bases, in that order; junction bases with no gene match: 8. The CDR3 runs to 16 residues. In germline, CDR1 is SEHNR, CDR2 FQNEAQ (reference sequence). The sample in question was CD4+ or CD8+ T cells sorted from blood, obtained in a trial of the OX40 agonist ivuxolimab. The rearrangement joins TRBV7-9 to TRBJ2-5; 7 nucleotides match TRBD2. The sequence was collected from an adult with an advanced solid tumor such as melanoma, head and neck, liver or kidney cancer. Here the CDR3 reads CASSLFGGNLQETQYF. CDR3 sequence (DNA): TGTGCCAGCAGCTTATTCGGGGGGAACCTTCAAGAGACCCAGTACTTC. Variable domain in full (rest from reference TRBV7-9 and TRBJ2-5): DTGVSQNPRHKITKRGQNVTFRCDPISEHNRLYWYRQTLGQGPEFLTYFQNEAQLEKSRLLSDRFSAERPKGSFSTLEIQRTEQGDSAMYLCASSLFGGNLQETQYFGPGTRLLVL.